This entry features one TCR beta chain sequence. As yet, its antigen is unknown. This entry belongs to a study of post-analysis software for immune sequencing data. Study summary: The disease courses covered relapsing-remitting, secondary progressive and progressive-relapsing multiple sclerosis. Findings and caveats of the study: Elevated frequency relative to controls characterized roughly five TRBV segments in patients, TRBV5-6, TRBV5-1 and TRBV20-1 among them. Batch-matched samples strongly co-clustered by F measure. The study found significantly lower normalized Chao1 diversity in multiple sclerosis patients than in controls.

Prepared TCR beta cDNA libraries contained unique molecular identifiers. From approximately 1 to 10 million T cells, roughly 0.5 million cDNA molecules were obtained. TCRdb ran MiXCR on the PCR reads and lists one entry per CDR3 protein. The sample contains 650,000 to 900,000 distinct CDR3 sequences, roughly 46% of which appear only once. Trimming removed 2 bases from V and 0 bases from J; junction bases left unmatched: 10. Germline lookup yields CDR1 SGHDN and CDR2 FVKESK. The CDR3 has 19 residues. The clonotype comes from a girl aged 5-17 years with multiple sclerosis. The V call is TRBV14, the J call TRBJ2-6; 7 bases match TRBD1. The sequenced sample consisted of blood. DNA of the CDR3: TGTGCCAGCAGCCAAACAGGGGTTCGGTCTCTCTCTGGGGCCAACGTCCTGACTTTC. Translated: CASSQTGVRSLSGANVLTF.